The rows below give T cell receptor beta chains drawn from one sample of a study of early T cells in non-severe SARS-CoV-2 infection. TCRdb reprocessed the 5' RACE reads via MiXCR and lists one record per CDR3 protein. The repertoire has tens of thousands of distinct CDR3 sequences, over 10% of them found once; the top ten carry about 5.8%. Specimen: whole blood, collected at baseline. Receptors originate from an adult who was a healthcare worker with PCR-confirmed SARS-CoV-2 infection or an uninfected control (not recorded which). CDR3s include the opening cysteine and the closing phenylalanine or tryptophan. D genes are given only for firm matches. Rows may omit the clone size; those that give it use once, few, many or a size class.

cdr3_nt	cdr3_aa	d_call	clone_size	v_call	j_call
TGTGCCAGCTCTCCGGGACAGGATGGACGTAGCTACACCTTC	CASSPGQDGRSYTF	TRBD1	few	TRBV18	TRBJ1-2
TGCGCCAGCAGCTTGCAGGGATCGGCTAATGAAAAACTGTTTTTT	CASSLQGSANEKLFF	NA	few	TRBV5-1	TRBJ1-4
TGTGCCAGCAGCTTATCGGACAGCTCCTACGAGCAGTACTTC	CASSLSDSSYEQYF	NA	few	TRBV11-2	TRBJ2-7
TGTGCCAGCAGTGACACTCCTTCCGGCTACACCTTC	CASSDTPSGYTF	NA	few	TRBV25-1	TRBJ1-2
TGTGCCACTGCCCTTCTAGCGGGGAGCACAGATACGCAGTATTTT	CATALLAGSTDTQYF	TRBD2	NA	TRBV2	TRBJ2-3
TGTGCCAGCAGCTTAGGGGTGGGGACAGAATATGAAAAACTGTTTTTT	CASSLGVGTEYEKLFF	TRBD1	many	TRBV3-1	TRBJ1-4
TGTGCCAGCGGGGACTCCAGGACAGGAAAAAACATTCAGTACTTC	CASGDSRTGKNIQYF	NA	NA	TRBV12-3/TRBV12-4	TRBJ2-4
TGTGCCACCATGAAGATTGGGGAGGATACGCAGTATTTT	CATMKIGEDTQYF	NA	many	TRBV24-1	TRBJ2-3
TGTGCCAGCAGCCGCCGCGGCGGGAGTATGGAGACCCAGTACTTC	CASSRRGGSMETQYF	TRBD2	few	TRBV11-2	TRBJ2-5
TGTGCCAGCAGCCAAGAACGTGGGACAGTCTACGAGCAGTACTTC	CASSQERGTVYEQYF	TRBD1	NA	TRBV14	TRBJ2-7
TGTGCCATCAGGGAGCGGGAATTCTACGAGCAGTACTTC	CAIREREFYEQYF	TRBD2	many	TRBV10-3	TRBJ2-7
TGTGCCAGCAGTCCCGGGACAGGGGTATCGCCCCAGCATTTT	CASSPGTGVSPQHF	TRBD1	NA	TRBV12-3/TRBV12-4	TRBJ1-5
TGTGCCAGCAGTTTACCAGGATCGGGTGAGCAGTTCTTC	CASSLPGSGEQFF	NA	NA	TRBV6-2/TRBV6-3	TRBJ2-1